The rows below give T cell receptor beta chains drawn from one sample of a study of OX40 agonist ivuxolimab in advanced cancers. Only in-frame clones appear in the TCRdb table, and some are missing; sequencing was by immunoSEQ multiplex PCR. The sample has more than 45,000 clones, 65% to 90% seen once. Sequenced here: CD4+ or CD8+ T cells sorted from blood, sampled in a trial of the OX40 agonist ivuxolimab. The receptors come from an adult with an advanced solid tumor such as melanoma, head and neck, liver or kidney cancer. Both conserved end residues are part of each CDR3. A D gene is named only where the DNA matches it firmly. Where a row states a size, it is once, few, many or the class of an expanded clone; other rows omit it.

j_call: TRBJ2-7
clone_size: once
d_call: NA
v_call: TRBV28
cdr3_aa: CASSPPPPVTYEQYF
cdr3_nt: TGTGCCAGCAGCCCACCTCCCCCGGTTACCTACGAGCAGTACTTC

j_call: TRBJ2-7
clone_size: once
d_call: TRBD1
v_call: TRBV7-9
cdr3_aa: CASSLMGQGKYEQYF
cdr3_nt: TGTGCCAGCAGCTTAATGGGACAGGGGAAGTACGAGCAGTACTTC

j_call: TRBJ1-2
clone_size: NA
d_call: NA
v_call: TRBV18
cdr3_aa: CASSPGATATNYGYTF
cdr3_nt: TGTGCCAGCTCACCAGGAGCAACAGCTACTAACTATGGCTACACCTTC

j_call: TRBJ1-1
clone_size: NA
d_call: NA
v_call: TRBV6-1
cdr3_aa: CASIFPAGTEAFF
cdr3_nt: TGTGCCAGCATCTTTCCAGCCGGTACTGAAGCTTTCTTT

j_call: TRBJ1-6
clone_size: NA
d_call: NA
v_call: TRBV6-5
cdr3_aa: CASSYSIQGWSPLHF
cdr3_nt: TGTGCCAGCAGTTACTCGATCCAGGGTTGGTCACCCCTCCACTTT

j_call: TRBJ2-1
clone_size: NA
d_call: TRBD2
v_call: TRBV27
cdr3_aa: CASSRLAGGLWNEQFF
cdr3_nt: TGTGCCAGCAGTCGACTAGCGGGGGGGCTTTGGAATGAGCAGTTCTTC

j_call: TRBJ1-2
clone_size: NA
d_call: TRBD1
v_call: TRBV6-6
cdr3_aa: CASNTGQGAPNYGYTF
cdr3_nt: TGTGCCAGCAACACGGGACAGGGGGCGCCGAACTATGGCTACACCTTC

j_call: TRBJ1-6
clone_size: NA
d_call: NA
v_call: TRBV5-1
cdr3_aa: CASSLSGVNSPLHF
cdr3_nt: TGCGCCAGCAGCTTAAGCGGGGTTAATTCACCCCTCCACTTT

j_call: TRBJ1-4
clone_size: NA
d_call: TRBD1
v_call: TRBV28
cdr3_aa: CASSSGQGREKLFF
cdr3_nt: TGTGCCAGCAGTTCCGGACAGGGAAGGGAAAAACTGTTTTTT

j_call: TRBJ2-7
clone_size: few
d_call: NA
v_call: TRBV5-6
cdr3_aa: CASSATQSSYEQYF
cdr3_nt: TGTGCCAGCAGCGCGACCCAGAGCTCCTACGAGCAGTACTTC

j_call: TRBJ1-1
clone_size: NA
d_call: NA
v_call: TRBV6-5
cdr3_aa: CASSPTANTEAFF
cdr3_nt: TGTGCCAGCAGCCCCACAGCGAACACTGAAGCTTTCTTT

j_call: TRBJ1-1
clone_size: few
d_call: NA
v_call: TRBV4-3
cdr3_aa: CASSQVRDTEAFF
cdr3_nt: TGCGCCAGCAGCCAAGTCAGGGACACTGAAGCTTTCTTT

j_call: TRBJ2-2
clone_size: NA
d_call: NA
v_call: TRBV1
cdr3_aa: CTSSQDTRTGRRRGAVF
cdr3_nt: TGCACCAGCAGCCAAGATACCAGAACTGGTCGTCGCCGGGGAGCTGTTTTT

j_call: TRBJ2-4
clone_size: NA
d_call: NA
v_call: TRBV28
cdr3_aa: CASSLQEGGSIQYF
cdr3_nt: TGTGCCAGCAGTTTACAGGAGGGGGGAAGCATTCAGTACTTC

j_call: TRBJ2-1
clone_size: few
d_call: NA
v_call: TRBV19
cdr3_aa: CASRPPRTDNEQFF
cdr3_nt: TGTGCCAGTCGACCCCCCCGGACGGACAATGAGCAGTTCTTC

j_call: TRBJ1-1
clone_size: NA
d_call: NA
v_call: TRBV5-1
cdr3_aa: CASSLGPEVMNTEAFF
cdr3_nt: TGCGCCAGCAGCTTGGGACCGGAGGTCATGAACACTGAAGCTTTCTTT

j_call: TRBJ1-1
clone_size: NA
d_call: NA
v_call: TRBV6-1
cdr3_aa: CASSFTENTEAFF
cdr3_nt: TGTGCCAGCAGTTTCACAGAGAACACTGAAGCTTTCTTT

j_call: TRBJ1-2
clone_size: few
d_call: NA
v_call: TRBV7-2
cdr3_aa: CASNPGGGYGYTF
cdr3_nt: TGTGCCAGCAACCCCGGAGGAGGCTATGGCTACACCTTC

j_call: TRBJ1-2
clone_size: NA
d_call: NA
v_call: TRBV2
cdr3_aa: CASSPRRLGDYGYTF
cdr3_nt: TGTGCCAGCTCGCCGCGCCGATTGGGAGACTATGGCTACACCTTC

j_call: TRBJ2-3
clone_size: few
d_call: NA
v_call: TRBV20-1
cdr3_aa: CSAREPDTQYF
cdr3_nt: TGCAGTGCTAGAGAACCGGATACGCAGTATTTT

j_call: TRBJ1-3
clone_size: NA
d_call: NA
v_call: TRBV5-1
cdr3_aa: CASSQRSGNTIYF
cdr3_nt: TGCGCCAGCAGCCAGAGGAGTGGAAACACCATATATTTT

j_call: TRBJ1-2
clone_size: NA
d_call: TRBD1
v_call: TRBV7-2
cdr3_aa: CASSLDRGVNYGYTF
cdr3_nt: TGTGCCAGCAGCTTGGACAGGGGGGTGAACTATGGCTACACCTTC

j_call: TRBJ1-1
clone_size: NA
d_call: TRBD1
v_call: TRBV19
cdr3_aa: CASSKTGAGEAFF
cdr3_nt: TGTGCCAGTAGTAAGACAGGGGCGGGGGAAGCTTTCTTT

j_call: TRBJ2-7
clone_size: NA
d_call: TRBD2
v_call: TRBV5-6
cdr3_aa: CASSLVRGVAGEQYF
cdr3_nt: TGTGCCAGCAGCTTGGTGCGGGGCGTAGCGGGGGAGCAGTACTTC

j_call: TRBJ1-2
clone_size: NA
d_call: TRBD1
v_call: TRBV5-1
cdr3_aa: CASSLDRGQGGYTF
cdr3_nt: TGCGCCAGCAGCTTGGACAGGGGGCAGGGTGGCTACACCTTC

j_call: TRBJ1-6
clone_size: once
d_call: NA
v_call: TRBV5-4
cdr3_aa: CASSLNRGGNSPLHF
cdr3_nt: TGTGCCAGCAGCCTTAACCGGGGGGGAAATTCACCCCTCCACTTT

j_call: TRBJ2-1
clone_size: NA
d_call: TRBD1
v_call: TRBV7-2
cdr3_aa: CASSPRDRYNEQFF
cdr3_nt: TGTGCCAGCAGCCCCCGGGACAGGTACAATGAGCAGTTCTTC

j_call: TRBJ2-7
clone_size: NA
d_call: TRBD1
v_call: TRBV5-1
cdr3_aa: CASSLEMGTGGDEQYF
cdr3_nt: TGCGCCAGCAGCTTGGAAATGGGGACAGGGGGGGACGAGCAGTACTTC

j_call: TRBJ1-2
clone_size: few
d_call: NA
v_call: TRBV14
cdr3_aa: CASSQVPVSRGYGYTF
cdr3_nt: TGTGCCAGCAGCCAAGTACCTGTGAGTCGAGGCTATGGCTACACCTTC

j_call: TRBJ1-2
clone_size: NA
d_call: NA
v_call: TRBV6-6
cdr3_aa: CASSGPGVPGAVGYTF
cdr3_nt: TGTGCCAGCAGTGGTCCCGGGGTTCCAGGGGCGGTTGGCTACACCTTC

j_call: TRBJ2-2
clone_size: NA
d_call: NA
v_call: TRBV7-2
cdr3_aa: CASSLVHTGELFF
cdr3_nt: TGTGCCAGCAGCTTGGTTCACACCGGGGAGCTGTTTTTT

j_call: TRBJ2-7
clone_size: NA
d_call: NA
v_call: TRBV6-5
cdr3_aa: CASRPTGTLGEQYF
cdr3_nt: TGTGCCAGCAGACCGACCGGGACACTTGGCGAGCAGTACTTC

j_call: TRBJ2-7
clone_size: NA
d_call: NA
v_call: TRBV27
cdr3_aa: CASSSPAGSYEQYF
cdr3_nt: TGTGCCAGCAGTTCGCCGGCAGGCTCCTACGAGCAGTACTTC

j_call: TRBJ1-6
clone_size: once
d_call: NA
v_call: TRBV6-1
cdr3_aa: CASSEDSQRDSPLHF
cdr3_nt: TGTGCCAGCAGTGAGGACTCCCAAAGGGATTCACCCCTCCACTTT

j_call: TRBJ1-3
clone_size: NA
d_call: NA
v_call: TRBV2
cdr3_aa: CASRRSLDSGNTIYF
cdr3_nt: TGTGCCAGCAGGAGGTCCCTCGATTCTGGAAACACCATATATTTT

j_call: TRBJ2-2
clone_size: NA
d_call: TRBD2
v_call: TRBV6-5
cdr3_aa: CASRRGSKTGELFF
cdr3_nt: TGTGCCAGCAGGCGCGGGAGTAAAACCGGGGAGCTGTTTTTT

j_call: TRBJ2-1
clone_size: few
d_call: NA
v_call: TRBV7-2
cdr3_aa: CASSRDRGGNEQFF
cdr3_nt: TGTGCCAGCAGCCGAGACAGGGGAGGGAATGAGCAGTTCTTC

j_call: TRBJ2-2
clone_size: NA
d_call: TRBD2
v_call: TRBV28
cdr3_aa: CASSSGTSEAGELFF
cdr3_nt: TGTGCCAGCAGCTCCGGGACTAGCGAAGCCGGGGAGCTGTTTTTT

j_call: TRBJ1-4
clone_size: once
d_call: TRBD1
v_call: TRBV9
cdr3_aa: CASSAGTGAINEKLFF
cdr3_nt: TGTGCCAGCAGCGCAGGGACAGGGGCCATAAATGAAAAACTGTTTTTT

j_call: TRBJ2-7
clone_size: NA
d_call: NA
v_call: TRBV5-1
cdr3_aa: CASSPNKGASGRTYEQYF
cdr3_nt: TGCGCCAGCAGCCCAAACAAGGGGGCGAGCGGGCGTACCTACGAGCAGTACTTC

j_call: TRBJ2-1
clone_size: NA
d_call: NA
v_call: TRBV12-5
cdr3_aa: CASANYDNEQFF
cdr3_nt: TGTGCTAGTGCCAACTACGACAATGAGCAGTTCTTC

j_call: TRBJ1-1
clone_size: NA
d_call: NA
v_call: TRBV5-8
cdr3_aa: CASSLRPGTPPTEAFF
cdr3_nt: TGTGCCAGCAGCTTGCGGCCTGGGACACCACCTACTGAAGCTTTCTTT

j_call: TRBJ2-5
clone_size: NA
d_call: TRBD2
v_call: TRBV11-2
cdr3_aa: CASSPFGVAGQETQYF
cdr3_nt: TGTGCCAGCAGCCCCTTTGGGGTAGCGGGACAAGAGACCCAGTACTTC

j_call: TRBJ2-7
clone_size: NA
d_call: TRBD1
v_call: TRBV5-1
cdr3_aa: CASSLGPTGQGTYEQYF
cdr3_nt: TGCGCCAGCAGCTTGGGTCCCACCGGACAGGGAACCTACGAGCAGTACTTC

j_call: TRBJ2-1
clone_size: NA
d_call: TRBD1
v_call: TRBV19
cdr3_aa: CASSKAGGAHNEQFF
cdr3_nt: TGTGCCAGTAGTAAGGCAGGGGGCGCTCACAATGAGCAGTTCTTC

j_call: TRBJ1-3
clone_size: NA
d_call: TRBD1
v_call: TRBV4-1
cdr3_aa: CASSQDRTGGYIYF
cdr3_nt: TGCGCCAGCAGCCAAGATCGGACAGGGGGGTACATATATTTT

j_call: TRBJ2-3
clone_size: NA
d_call: TRBD1
v_call: TRBV27
cdr3_aa: CASSLQGAAADTQYF
cdr3_nt: TGTGCCAGCTCCCTCCAGGGGGCTGCGGCAGATACGCAGTATTTT

j_call: TRBJ1-4
clone_size: NA
d_call: TRBD1
v_call: TRBV6-5
cdr3_aa: CASSASDRGREKLFF
cdr3_nt: TGTGCCAGCAGTGCCTCCGACAGGGGGCGTGAAAAACTGTTTTTT

j_call: TRBJ1-2
clone_size: once
d_call: NA
v_call: TRBV6-5
cdr3_aa: CASAIGGSGYTF
cdr3_nt: TGTGCCAGCGCCATTGGGGGGTCTGGCTACACCTTC

j_call: TRBJ1-5
clone_size: few
d_call: TRBD1
v_call: TRBV7-9
cdr3_aa: CASSQGTGINQPQHF
cdr3_nt: TGTGCCAGCAGCCAAGGGACAGGGATCAATCAGCCCCAGCATTTT

j_call: TRBJ1-2
clone_size: once
d_call: TRBD1
v_call: TRBV11-3
cdr3_aa: CASSPGQGYVYGYTF
cdr3_nt: TGTGCCAGCAGCCCAGGACAGGGGTACGTCTATGGCTACACCTTC